This TCR beta chain was sequenced during a study of cytomegalovirus exposure and HLA in healthy donors. Study-level findings and limits: HLA restriction was apparent for most CMV-associated TCR beta chains in a later analysis.

The CDR3 consists of 15 residues. Germline values: CDR1 SGHRS, CDR2 YFSETQ. V lost 0 bases and J lost 0; bases outside the gene matches: 3. About this clone: Its antigen is unidentified.

PCR involved 60 Vbeta and 13 Jbeta primers. Per the authors' pipeline: In a later analysis, tens of millions of unique TCR beta chains included roughly 11 million shared by two or more donors. The assay was immunoSEQ multiplex PCR, and TCRdb's table has in-frame clones only and misses some. V, J and clone size derive from that table, while D and trimming were established from the DNA sequence. The sample comprises about 83,000 clones, 70% to 75% of which are singletons, and more than 3.5% rests with the top ten. Specimen: PBMCs. This receptor was obtained from a man aged 55 to 70 in good health and CMV-seronegative. The chain couples TRBV5-1 to TRBJ2-7, with TRBD2 identical over 7 bases. The CDR3 sequence is CASSLGGGSSYEQYF. The CDR3 region has the DNA TGCGCCAGCAGCTTGGGCGGGGGATCCTCCTACGAGCAGTACTTC.